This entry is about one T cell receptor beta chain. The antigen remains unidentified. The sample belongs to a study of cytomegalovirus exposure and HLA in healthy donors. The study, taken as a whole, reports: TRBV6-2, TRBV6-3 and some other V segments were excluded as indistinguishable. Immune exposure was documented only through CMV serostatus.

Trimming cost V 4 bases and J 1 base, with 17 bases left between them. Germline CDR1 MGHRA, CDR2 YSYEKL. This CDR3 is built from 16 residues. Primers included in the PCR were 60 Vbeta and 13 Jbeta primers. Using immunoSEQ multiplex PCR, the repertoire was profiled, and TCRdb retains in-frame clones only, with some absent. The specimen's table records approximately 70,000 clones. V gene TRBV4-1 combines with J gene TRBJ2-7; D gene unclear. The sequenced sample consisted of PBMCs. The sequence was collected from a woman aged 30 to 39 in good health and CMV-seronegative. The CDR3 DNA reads TGCGCCAGCAGCCTCCTTTGGTCACAGCAATCCTACGAGCAGTACTTC. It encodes CASSLLWSQQSYEQYF.